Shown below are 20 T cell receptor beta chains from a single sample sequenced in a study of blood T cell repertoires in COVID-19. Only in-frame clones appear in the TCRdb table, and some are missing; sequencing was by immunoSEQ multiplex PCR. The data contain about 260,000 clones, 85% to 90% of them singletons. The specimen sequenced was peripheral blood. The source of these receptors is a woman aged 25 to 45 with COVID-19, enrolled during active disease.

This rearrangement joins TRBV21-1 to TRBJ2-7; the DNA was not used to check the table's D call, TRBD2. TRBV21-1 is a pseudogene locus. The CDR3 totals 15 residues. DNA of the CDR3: TGTGCCAGCAGCAAAGCGGCTCGCGGGTTCAACGAGCAGTACTTC. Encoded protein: CASSKAARGFNEQYF.

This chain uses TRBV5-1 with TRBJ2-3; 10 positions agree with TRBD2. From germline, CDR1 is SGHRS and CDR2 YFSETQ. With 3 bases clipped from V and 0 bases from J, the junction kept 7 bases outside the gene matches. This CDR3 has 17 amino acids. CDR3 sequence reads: CASSYNGGLASTDTQYF. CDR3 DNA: TGCGCCAGCAGCTACAACGGGGGACTAGCGAGCACAGATACGCAGTATTTT.

The CDR3 DNA sequence: TGTGCCAGCAGTGAAGGAAAAAGGACAGGGTTTTGGGAGCAGTACTTC. Amino acids: CASSEGKRTGFWEQYF. The chain recombines TRBV6-1 with TRBJ2-7; 8 bases match TRBD1. The CDR3 sequence is 16 residues long. Per the germline V gene, CDR1 is MNHNS and CDR2 is SASEGT. J was trimmed by 7 bases and V by 1 base; bases with no gene match: 12.

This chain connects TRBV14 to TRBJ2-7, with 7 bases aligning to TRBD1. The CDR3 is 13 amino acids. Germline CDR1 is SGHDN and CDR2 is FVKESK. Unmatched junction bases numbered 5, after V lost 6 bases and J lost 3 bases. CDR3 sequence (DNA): TGTGCCAGCAGTCTGACAGGGAGCTACGAGCAGTACTTC. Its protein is CASSLTGSYEQYF.

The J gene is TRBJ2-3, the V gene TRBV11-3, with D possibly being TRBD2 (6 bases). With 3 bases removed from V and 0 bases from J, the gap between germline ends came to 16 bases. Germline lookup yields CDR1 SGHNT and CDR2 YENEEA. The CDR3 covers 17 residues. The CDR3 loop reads CASSLGSGHLSTDTQYF. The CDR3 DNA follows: TGTGCCAGCAGCTTGGGTAGCGGACACCTTAGCACAGATACGCAGTATTTT.

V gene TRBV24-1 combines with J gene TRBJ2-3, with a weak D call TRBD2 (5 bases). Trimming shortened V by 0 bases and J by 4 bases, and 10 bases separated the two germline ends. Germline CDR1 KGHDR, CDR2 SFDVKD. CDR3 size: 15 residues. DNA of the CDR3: TGTGCCACCAGTGATTTGGCGGAGGCCTCAGATACGCAGTATTTT. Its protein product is CATSDLAEASDTQYF.

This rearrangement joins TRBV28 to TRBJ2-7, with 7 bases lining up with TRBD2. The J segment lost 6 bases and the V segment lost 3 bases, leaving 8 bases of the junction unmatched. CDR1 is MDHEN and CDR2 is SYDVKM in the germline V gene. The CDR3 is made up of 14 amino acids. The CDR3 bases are TGTGCCAGCAGTTTTCCAGGACTAGTGTTCGAGCAGTACTTC. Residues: CASSFPGLVFEQYF. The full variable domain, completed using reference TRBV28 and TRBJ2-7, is DVKVTQSSRYLVKRTGEKVFLECVQDMDHENMFWYRQDPGLGLRLIYFSYDVKMKEKGDIPEGYSVSREKKERFSLILESASTNQTSMYLCASSFPGLVFEQYFGPGTRLTVT.

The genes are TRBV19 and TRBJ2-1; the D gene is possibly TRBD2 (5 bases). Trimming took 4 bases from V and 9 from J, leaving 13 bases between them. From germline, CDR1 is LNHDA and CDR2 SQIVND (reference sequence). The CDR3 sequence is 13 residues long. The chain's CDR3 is CASSRPRGSEQFF. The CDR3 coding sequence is TGTGCCAGTAGTAGACCTAGAGGGAGTGAGCAGTTCTTC.

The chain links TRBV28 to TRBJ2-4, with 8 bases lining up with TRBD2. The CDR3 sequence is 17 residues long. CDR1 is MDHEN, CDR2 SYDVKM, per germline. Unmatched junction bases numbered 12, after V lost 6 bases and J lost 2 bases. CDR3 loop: CASSHPRGGLPKNIQYF. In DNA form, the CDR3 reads TGTGCCAGCAGCCACCCTCGGGGGGGCCTACCCAAAAACATTCAGTACTTC.

Here the CDR3 DNA reads TGTGCCAGCAGCTTGGGACTAGCGGGAGGGCCAGATACGCAGTATTTT. This encodes CASSLGLAGGPDTQYF. This chain links TRBV5-4 with TRBJ2-3, with 14 positions matching TRBD2. This CDR3 is 16 amino acids long. With 0 bases clipped from V and 4 bases from J, the junction kept 1 base outside the gene matches. Germline assignment: CDR1 SGHNT and CDR2 YYREEE (reference sequence).

CDR3 residues: CASSLRLAGEAFF. CDR3 sequence (DNA): TGTGCCAGCAGCCTTCGTTTGGCGGGTGAAGCTTTCTTT. The gene calls are TRBV7-2 and TRBJ1-1; D gene ambiguous. CDR3 length: 13 residues. Germline lookup yields CDR1 SGHTA and CDR2 FQGNSA. The V end was cut by 5 bases, the J end by 7 bases, with 14 bases between.

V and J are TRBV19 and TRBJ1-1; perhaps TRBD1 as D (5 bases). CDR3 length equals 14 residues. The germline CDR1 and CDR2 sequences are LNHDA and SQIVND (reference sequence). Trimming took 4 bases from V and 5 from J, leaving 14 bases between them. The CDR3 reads CASSTHTGTTEAFF. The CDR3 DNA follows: TGTGCCAGTAGTACCCACACAGGTACGACTGAAGCTTTCTTT.

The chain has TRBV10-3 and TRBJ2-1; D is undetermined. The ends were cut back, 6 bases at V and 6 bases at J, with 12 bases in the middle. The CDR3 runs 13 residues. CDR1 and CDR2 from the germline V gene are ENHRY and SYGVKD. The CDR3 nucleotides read TGTGCCATCAGCTTCGGGTCTATCAATGAGCAGTTCTTC. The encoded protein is CAISFGSINEQFF.

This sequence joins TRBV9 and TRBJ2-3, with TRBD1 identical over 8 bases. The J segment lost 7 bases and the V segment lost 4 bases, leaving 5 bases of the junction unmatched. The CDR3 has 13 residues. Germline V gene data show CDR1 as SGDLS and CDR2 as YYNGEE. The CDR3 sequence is CASSPHRGNTQYF. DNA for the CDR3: TGTGCCAGCAGCCCTCACAGGGGGAATACGCAGTATTTT.

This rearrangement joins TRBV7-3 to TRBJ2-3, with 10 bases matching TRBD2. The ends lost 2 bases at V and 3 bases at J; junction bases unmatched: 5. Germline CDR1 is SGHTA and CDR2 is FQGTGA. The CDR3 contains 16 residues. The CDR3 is CASSLGPGLATDTQYF. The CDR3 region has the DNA TGTGCCAGCAGCTTAGGTCCGGGACTAGCGACAGATACGCAGTATTTT.

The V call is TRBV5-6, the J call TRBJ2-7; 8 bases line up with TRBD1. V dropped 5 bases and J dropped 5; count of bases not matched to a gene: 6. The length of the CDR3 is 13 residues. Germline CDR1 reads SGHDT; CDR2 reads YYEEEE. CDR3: CASRTGQVHEQYF. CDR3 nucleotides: TGTGCCAGCAGAACGGGACAGGTCCACGAGCAGTACTTC.

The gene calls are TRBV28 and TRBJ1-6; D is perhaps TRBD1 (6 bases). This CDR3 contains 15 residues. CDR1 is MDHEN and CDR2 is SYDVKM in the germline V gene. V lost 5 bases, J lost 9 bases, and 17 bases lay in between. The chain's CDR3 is CASSRNRDILSPLHF. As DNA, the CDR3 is TGTGCCAGCAGTCGGAACCGGGACATACTTTCACCCCTCCACTTT.

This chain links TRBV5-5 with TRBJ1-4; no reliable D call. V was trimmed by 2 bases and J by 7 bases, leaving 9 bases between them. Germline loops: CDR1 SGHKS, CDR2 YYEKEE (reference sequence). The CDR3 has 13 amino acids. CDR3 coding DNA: TGTGCCAGCAGCTTTGTGGTCAGTGAAAAACTGTTTTTT. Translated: CASSFVVSEKLFF.

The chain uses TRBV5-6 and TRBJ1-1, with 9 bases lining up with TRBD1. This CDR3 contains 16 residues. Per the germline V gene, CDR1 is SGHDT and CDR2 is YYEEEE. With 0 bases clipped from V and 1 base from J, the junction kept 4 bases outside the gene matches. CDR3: CASSLGHRGPNTEAFF. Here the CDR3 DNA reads TGTGCCAGCAGCTTGGGCCACAGGGGGCCGAACACTGAAGCTTTCTTT. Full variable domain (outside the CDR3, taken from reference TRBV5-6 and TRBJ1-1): DAGVTQSPTHLIKTRGQQVTLRCSPKSGHDTVSWYQQALGQGPQFIFQYYEEEERQRGNFPDRFSGHQFPNYSSELNVNALLLGDSALYLCASSLGHRGPNTEAFFGQGTRLTVV.

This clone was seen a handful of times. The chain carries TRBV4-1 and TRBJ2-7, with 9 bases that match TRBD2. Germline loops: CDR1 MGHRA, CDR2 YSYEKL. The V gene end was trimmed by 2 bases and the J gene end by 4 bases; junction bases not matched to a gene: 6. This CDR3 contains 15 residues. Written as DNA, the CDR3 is TGCGCCAGCAGCCAATTTAGCGGGAGAGGGTACGAGCAGTACTTC. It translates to CASSQFSGRGYEQYF.